Listed here are 19 T cell receptor beta chains from one sample, sequenced in a study of cytomegalovirus exposure and HLA in healthy donors. The PCR had 60 Vbeta and 13 Jbeta primers. Clones were read by immunoSEQ multiplex PCR, and TCRdb kept only the in-frame ones, dropping some. This table holds about 98,000 clones, about 81% found once. Sequencing input: PBMCs. These receptors were obtained from a man aged 40-49 years in good health and CMV-seronegative.

CDR3 residues: CASSAGGNYGYTF. CDR3 DNA sequence: TGTGCCAGCAGTGCAGGGGGTAACTATGGCTACACCTTC. The V gene is TRBV5-5, the J gene TRBJ1-2; 7 nucleotides match TRBD1. CDR3 length: 13 amino acids. The V gene's germline CDR1 is SGHKS and CDR2 YYEKEE (reference sequence). V lost 5 bases and J lost 1; bases outside the gene matches: 2.

The V gene is TRBV25-1, the J gene TRBJ2-1; the match to TRBD1 covers 8 bases. This CDR3 contains 16 residues. Looked up from germline, CDR1 is MGHDK and CDR2 is SYGVNS. Trimming removed 4 bases from V and 0 bases from J; junction bases left unmatched: 5. The CDR3 nucleotides are TGTGCCAGCAGTGGGACAGGGACCTCCTCCTACAATGAGCAGTTCTTC. Protein: CASSGTGTSSYNEQFF. The full variable domain, in which reference TRBV25-1 and TRBJ2-1 provide the parts outside the CDR3, is EADIYQTPRYLVIGTGKKITLECSQTMGHDKMYWYQQDPGMELHLIHYSYGVNSTEKGDLSSESTVSRIRTEHFPLTLESARPSHTSQYLCASSGTGTSSYNEQFFGPGTRLTVL.

The V and J genes are TRBV11-3 and TRBJ1-1; 8 positions agree with TRBD1. With V trimmed by 4 bases and J by 5 bases, 6 bases remained unmatched. The germline V gene encodes CDR1 SGHNT and CDR2 YENEEA. The CDR3 runs 14 residues. CDR3 DNA: TGTGCCAGCAGCTCTGGACAGGGAGGAACTGAAGCTTTCTTT. Translated: CASSSGQGGTEAFF.

Comments on this clone: A read error may produce the germline difference seen at one junction end. The sample holds other DNA sequences that translate to the same CDR3. The chain combines TRBV5-1 with TRBJ1-1; tentatively, D is TRBD1 (5 bases). The CDR3 spans 17 residues. The germline V gene has CDR1 SGHRS and CDR2 YFSETQ. CDR3 region: CASSLGDGGPVNTEAFF. CDR3 bases: TGTGCCAGCAGCTTAGGGGACGGGGGACCAGTGAACACTGAAGCTTTCTTT.

The chain has TRBV12-5 and TRBJ1-4; maybe TRBD1 (6 bases). Trimming took 1 base from V and 7 from J, leaving 10 bases between them. In germline, CDR1 is LGHNT, CDR2 FRNRAP. The length of the CDR3 is 14 residues. The CDR3: CASGLAGTPEKLFF. The DNA for the CDR3 is TGTGCTAGTGGTTTGGCCGGGACACCTGAAAAACTGTTTTTT.

The chain couples TRBV6-1 to TRBJ2-7; no firm D call. Germline V lookup: CDR1 MNHNS, CDR2 SASEGT. Trimming took off 5 bases at V and 2 bases at J, with 13 bases between the two ends. This CDR3 has 14 amino acids. CDR3 sequence (DNA): TGTGCCAGCAGTTCTCTTGACAAGGCCTACGAGCAGTACTTC. The encoded protein is CASSSLDKAYEQYF.

V usage is TRBV5-1 and J usage is TRBJ1-3, with 8 bases aligning to TRBD1. V trimming: 1 base; J trimming: 2 bases; junction bases outside the gene matches: 5. The CDR3 is 16 residues long. Germline V gene sequence: CDR1 SGHRS, CDR2 YFSETQ. CDR3 bases: TGCGCCAGCAGCTTGACCTGGGGACAGGCTGGAAACACCATATATTTT. This codes for CASSLTWGQAGNTIYF.

This clone was found a few times. V usage is TRBV5-6 and J usage is TRBJ1-1, with TRBD1 matching over 7 bases. This CDR3 has 13 amino acids. The germline V gene encodes CDR1 SGHDT and CDR2 YYEEEE. V was pared by 4 bases and J by 7 bases, with 7 bases of the junction left unmatched. DNA of the CDR3: TGTGCCAGCAGCACCAAAGGGGGCCTTGAAGCTTTCTTT. It yields the protein CASSTKGGLEAFF.

The V and J genes are TRBV5-6 and TRBJ1-4, with D uncertain. The germline V gene encodes CDR1 SGHDT and CDR2 YYEEEE. Trimming took 5 bases from V and 3 from J, leaving 14 bases between them. CDR3 length: 15 residues. The CDR3 coding sequence is TGTGCCAGCAGGTTGTGGGGAGCGGCTAATGAAAAACTGTTTTTT. It specifies CASRLWGAANEKLFF.

The genes are TRBV28 and TRBJ1-5; the D is unclear. The CDR3 runs to 13 residues. Looked up from germline, CDR1 is MDHEN and CDR2 is SYDVKM. V lost 6 bases and J 8 bases, leaving 14 bases between the germline ends. CDR3 loop: CASRVAGPEPQHF. In DNA form, the CDR3 reads TGTGCCAGCAGAGTGGCGGGCCCCGAGCCCCAGCATTTT.

This clone was counted between two and nine times. The chain combines TRBV5-1 with TRBJ2-1, with D possibly TRBD2 on 5 matching bases. Germline CDR1 is SGHRS and CDR2 is YFSETQ. The CDR3 runs to 15 residues. V was cut by 6 bases and J by 3 bases, with 16 bases left in between. The CDR3 DNA reads as TGCGCCAGCAACCCCCTCGGGGTATTCTACAATGAGCAGTTCTTC. This translates into CASNPLGVFYNEQFF.

V and J are TRBV28 and TRBJ1-1; possible D gene TRBD1, 5 bases. Trimming pared 4 bases from V and 9 bases from J, leaving 15 bases between. The CDR3 has 13 residues. Germline V gene sequence: CDR1 MDHEN, CDR2 SYDVKM. Written as DNA, the CDR3 is TGTGCCAGCAGTTCACAGGAATTGCCTAAAGCTTTCTTT. Translated, it gives CASSSQELPKAFF.

The chain has TRBV5-4 and TRBJ1-6; 8 bases are shared with TRBD1. CDR1 and CDR2 from the germline V gene are SGHNT and YYREEE (reference sequence). With V trimmed by 4 bases and J by 11 bases, 11 bases remained unmatched. This CDR3 is built from 15 residues. The CDR3 spells CASSTDREPRAPLHF. The CDR3 nucleotides are TGTGCCAGCAGCACGGACAGGGAGCCGAGGGCACCCCTCCACTTT.

The CDR3 here is CASSLTGQGATDTQYF. As DNA, the CDR3 is TGTGCCAGCAGCTTAACGGGACAGGGGGCCACAGATACGCAGTATTTT. The chain carries TRBV7-9 and TRBJ2-3; 12 bases align to TRBD1. Germline assignment: CDR1 SEHNR and CDR2 FQNEAQ (reference sequence). The V and J ends lost 2 bases and 2 bases, in that order; junction bases with no gene match: 2. This CDR3 is 16 amino acids long.

The sample holds one count of this clone. Here the CDR3 DNA reads TGTGCCAGCAGTTCTACAGGAATCTCTGGAAACACCATATATTTT. It codes for CASSSTGISGNTIYF. The chain links TRBV6-5 to TRBJ1-3, with a weak D call TRBD1 (5 bases). Per germline, CDR1 MNHEY and CDR2 SVGAGI. The V gene lost 4 bases and the J gene lost 0 bases, with 10 bases spanning the gap. The CDR3 loop spans 15 amino acids.

This clone was counted a single time. The CDR3 here is CASSLGQGSYEQYF. CDR3 nucleotide sequence: TGTGCCAGCAGCTTGGGACAGGGCTCCTACGAGCAGTACTTC. This rearrangement joins TRBV5-6 to TRBJ2-7; 7 bases are a match to TRBD1. Germline V gives CDR1 SGHDT, CDR2 YYEEEE. The V segment lost 0 bases and the J segment 0 bases; nucleotides outside the gene matches: 0. The CDR3 length is 14 residues.

The CDR3 DNA follows: TGTGCCAGCAGTTTATCGGGGGGCCATGAGCAGTTCTTC. It codes for CASSLSGGHEQFF. V is TRBV11-3 and J is TRBJ2-1; a possible D gene is TRBD2 (7 bases). CDR3 length: 13 residues. Trimming removed 6 bases from V and 8 bases from J, with 14 bases in between. Germline V CDR1 and CDR2: SGHNT, YENEEA.

The genes are TRBV19 and TRBJ1-5; D may be TRBD1 (6 bases). Germline V gives CDR1 LNHDA, CDR2 SQIVND (reference sequence). CDR3 length: 12 residues. Trimming stripped 11 bases from V and 3 bases from J, with 11 bases between. The CDR3 region is CASGTNNQPQHF. The CDR3 coding sequence is TGTGCCTCCGGGACAAACAATCAGCCCCAGCATTTT.

The gene calls are TRBV29-1 and TRBJ2-7, with a possible D match to TRBD2 (6 bases). With 4 bases removed from V and 5 bases from J, the gap between germline ends came to 9 bases. Germline lookup yields CDR1 SQVTM and CDR2 ANQGSEA. The CDR3 is 11 amino acids. The CDR3 sequence: CSVGGGNEQYF. CDR3 coding DNA: TGCAGCGTTGGTGGAGGGAACGAGCAGTACTTC.